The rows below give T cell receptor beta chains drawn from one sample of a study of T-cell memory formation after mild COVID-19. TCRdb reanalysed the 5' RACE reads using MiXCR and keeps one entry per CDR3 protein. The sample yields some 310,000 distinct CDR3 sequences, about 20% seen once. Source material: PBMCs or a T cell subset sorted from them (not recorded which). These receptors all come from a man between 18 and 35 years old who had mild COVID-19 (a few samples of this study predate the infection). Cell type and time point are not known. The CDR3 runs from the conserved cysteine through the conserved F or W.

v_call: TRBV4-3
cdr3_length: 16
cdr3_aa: CASSQERGLAGGEQFF

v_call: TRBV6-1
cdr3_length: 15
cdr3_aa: CASRPGQVNTGELFF

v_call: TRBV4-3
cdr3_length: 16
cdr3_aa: CASSQALAGAGDTQYF

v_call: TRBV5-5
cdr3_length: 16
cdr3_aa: CASSPRQGAGDNEQFF

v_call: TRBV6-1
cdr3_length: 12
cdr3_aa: CASSGSSYGYTF

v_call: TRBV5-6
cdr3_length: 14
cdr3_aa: CASGRGENTGELFF

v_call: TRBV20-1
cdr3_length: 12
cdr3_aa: CSAETGGYGYTF

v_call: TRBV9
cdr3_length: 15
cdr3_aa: CASSVEWGGTDTQYF

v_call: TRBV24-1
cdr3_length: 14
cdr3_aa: CATTDSGGTDTQYF

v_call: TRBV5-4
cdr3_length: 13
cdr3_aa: CASSLDNQETQYF

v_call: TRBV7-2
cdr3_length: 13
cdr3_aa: CASSYPGTDTQYF

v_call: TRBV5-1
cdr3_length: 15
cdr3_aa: CASSLVGGGAETQYF

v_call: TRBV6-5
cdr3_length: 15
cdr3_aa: CASSYRGDWDSPLHF

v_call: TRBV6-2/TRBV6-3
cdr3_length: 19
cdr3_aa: CASTRRRSGGAFSTDTQYF

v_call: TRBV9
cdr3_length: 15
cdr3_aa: CASSVGTGLNTEAFF

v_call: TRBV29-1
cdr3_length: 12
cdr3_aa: CSVEDKRGGQYF

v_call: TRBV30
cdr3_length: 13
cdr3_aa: CAWSEMSNQPQHF

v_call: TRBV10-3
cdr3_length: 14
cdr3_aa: CAISDTGTGYEQYF

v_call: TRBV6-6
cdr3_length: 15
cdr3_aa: CASRGRDLGREKLFF

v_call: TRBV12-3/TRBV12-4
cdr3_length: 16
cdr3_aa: CACLMVQGGVIEKLFF

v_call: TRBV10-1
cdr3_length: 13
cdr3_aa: CASSEGPGGGQYF

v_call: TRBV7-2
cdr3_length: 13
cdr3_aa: CASSRALNTEAFF

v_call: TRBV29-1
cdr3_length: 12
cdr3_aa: CSVAVTGTEQFF